Listed here is a single T cell receptor (beta chain). This clonotype has only a few counts. Its cognate antigen has yet to be identified. No much larger clone is present one base from it, and per-base qualities are unavailable. The entry originates in a study of T-cell reconstitution after alpha-beta-depleted transplantation in children (dated by TCRdb to 2015 to 2016). About the investigation overall: Using TCR repertoire profiling, the study followed T-cell immune reconstitution in a quantitative way in children after TCRalphabeta/CD19-depleted allogeneic hematopoietic cell transplantation.

The CDR3 runs 13 residues from the cysteine to the phenylalanine. Only the CDR3 DNA is retained, 39 bases long and in frame from the first base. Trimming takes 6 bases from V and 6 bases from J, and the germline ends sit 14 bases apart. CDR1 and CDR2 were assigned from the germline V gene as MDHEN and SYDVKM. Broader findings and caveats from the paper: Over subsequent months, a decline in hyperexpanded clone frequencies was noted, and after one year, T-cell counts and TCRbeta diversity were mostly ascribed to newly produced T cells. Apparently early alphabetaT-cell count recovery about two months after transplant reportedly relied on only several hundred rapidly expanded clones derived from non-depleted graft cells. In some patients, the high TCRbeta diversity seen at day 60 was put down to recipient T cells and intrathymic progenitors that had survived conditioning.

Taken with the paper, the label for treatment or condition translates to: allogeneic hematopoietic cell transplantation with graft depleted of TCRalphabeta T cells and CD19 B cells. Transplant recipients were children who received TCRalphabeta/CD19-depleted allogeneic hematopoietic cell grafts. Library preparation employed PCR. TCRdb lists the instrument as Illumina HiSeq 2500. Molecular barcoding was employed in the preparation of TCR libraries, with unique molecular identifiers being used to normalize TCRbeta repertoire quantification. TCRdb trimmed the raw reads at Q25, called clones with MiXCR and kept productive beta chains. For every CDR3 protein sequence, its rows merge into one entry that carries the most common genes and DNA. This sample holds about 980,000 distinct CDR3 sequences; about 29% were observed only once. The top ten hold roughly 31% of the sample.

This chain is built from TRBV28 and TRBJ2-5; TRBD2 is a weak D gene call, 6 bases matching. The sequencing here drew on PBMCs, mostly from graft donor cells, taken 360 days after TCRalphabeta/CD19-depleted stem cell transplant. This clonotype was obtained from a boy younger than two who had a stem cell transplant for SCID, so the T cells may come from the graft donor. The sequence in DNA is TGTGCCAGCAGCCTGGGACTCTCGAAGACCCAGTACTTC. This yields the protein CASSLGLSKTQYF.